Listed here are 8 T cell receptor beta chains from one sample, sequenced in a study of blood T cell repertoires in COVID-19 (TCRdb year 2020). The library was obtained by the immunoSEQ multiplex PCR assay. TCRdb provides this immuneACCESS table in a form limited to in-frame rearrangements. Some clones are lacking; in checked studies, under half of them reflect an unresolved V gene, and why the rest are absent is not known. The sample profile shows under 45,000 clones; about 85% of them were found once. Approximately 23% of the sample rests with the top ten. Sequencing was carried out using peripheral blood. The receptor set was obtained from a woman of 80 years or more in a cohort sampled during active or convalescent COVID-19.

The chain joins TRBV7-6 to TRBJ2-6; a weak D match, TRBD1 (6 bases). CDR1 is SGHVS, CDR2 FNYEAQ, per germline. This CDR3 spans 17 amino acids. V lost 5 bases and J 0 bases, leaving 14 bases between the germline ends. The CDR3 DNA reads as TGTGCCAGCAGCCGGGACATCGAGAACTCTGGGGCCAACGTCCTGACTTTC. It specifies CASSRDIENSGANVLTF.

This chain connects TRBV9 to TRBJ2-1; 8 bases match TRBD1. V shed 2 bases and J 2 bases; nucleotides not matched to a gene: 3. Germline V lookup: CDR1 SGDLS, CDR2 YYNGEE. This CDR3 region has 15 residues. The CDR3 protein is CASSVGTGTYNEQFF. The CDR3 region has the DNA TGTGCCAGCAGCGTTGGGACAGGCACCTACAATGAGCAGTTCTTC.

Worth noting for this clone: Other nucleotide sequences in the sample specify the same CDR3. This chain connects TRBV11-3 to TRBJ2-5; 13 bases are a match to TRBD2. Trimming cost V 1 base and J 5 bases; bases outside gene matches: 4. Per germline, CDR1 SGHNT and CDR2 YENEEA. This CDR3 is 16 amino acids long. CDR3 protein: CASSLGLAGGGETQYF. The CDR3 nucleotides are TGTGCCAGCAGCTTAGGACTAGCGGGAGGAGGGGAGACCCAGTACTTC.

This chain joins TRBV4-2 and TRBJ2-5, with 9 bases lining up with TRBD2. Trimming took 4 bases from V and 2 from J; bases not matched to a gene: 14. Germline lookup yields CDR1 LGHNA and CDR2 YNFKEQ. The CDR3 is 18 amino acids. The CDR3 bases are TGTGCCAGCAGCCTACATCAGGCAGCGGGGGGTCCTCAAGAGACCCAGTACTTC. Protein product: CASSLHQAAGGPQETQYF.

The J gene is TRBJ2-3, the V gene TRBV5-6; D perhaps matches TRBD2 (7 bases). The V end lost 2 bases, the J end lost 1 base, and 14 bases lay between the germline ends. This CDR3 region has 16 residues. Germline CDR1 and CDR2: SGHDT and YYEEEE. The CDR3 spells CASSLTRGARTDTQYF. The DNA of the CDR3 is TGTGCCAGCAGCTTAACTCGGGGGGCGCGCACAGATACGCAGTATTTT.

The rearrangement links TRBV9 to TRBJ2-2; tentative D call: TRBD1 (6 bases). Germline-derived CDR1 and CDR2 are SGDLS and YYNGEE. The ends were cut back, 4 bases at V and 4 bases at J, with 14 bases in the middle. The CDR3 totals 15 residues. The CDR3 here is CASSSRTDGTGELFF. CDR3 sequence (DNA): TGTGCCAGCAGCTCCCGGACAGACGGCACCGGGGAGCTGTTTTTT.

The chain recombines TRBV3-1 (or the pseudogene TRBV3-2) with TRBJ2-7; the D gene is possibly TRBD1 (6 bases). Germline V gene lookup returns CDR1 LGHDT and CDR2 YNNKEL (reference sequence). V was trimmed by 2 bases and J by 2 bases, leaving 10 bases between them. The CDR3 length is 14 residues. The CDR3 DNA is TGTGCCAGCAGCCAAAGTTACAGGGCCTACGAGCAGTACTTC. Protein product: CASSQSYRAYEQYF.

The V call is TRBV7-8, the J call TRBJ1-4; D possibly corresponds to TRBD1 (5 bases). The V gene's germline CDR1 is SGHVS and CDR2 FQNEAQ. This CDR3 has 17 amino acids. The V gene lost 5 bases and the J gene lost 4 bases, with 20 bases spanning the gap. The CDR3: CASSLSLSTEFNEKLFF. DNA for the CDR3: TGTGCCAGCAGCCTATCCCTCTCGACAGAATTTAATGAAAAACTGTTTTTT.